This T cell receptor beta chain was profiled in a study of T cells in Graves' hyperthyroidism and ophthalmopathy. Template material for amplifying TCR beta CDR3 regions consisted of RNA transcripts. An initial round of RT-PCR targeting the TCR CDR3 relied on the HTBI primer set. TCRdb redid the calling of the multiplex PCR reads with MiXCR, one entry per CDR3 protein. Of about 360,000 distinct CDR3 sequences detected, roughly 13% appear once; the ten largest clones hold 9.2%. CDR3 length: 14 amino acids. In germline, CDR1 is SGHVS, CDR2 FNYEAQ. V dropped 4 bases and J dropped 6; count of bases not matched to a gene: 8. There are many counts of this clonotype.

J is TRBJ2-7 and V is TRBV7-6, with 8 bases that match TRBD2. The TCR comes from a young woman with Graves' hyperthyroidism. The sequenced material came from blood. The CDR3 DNA is TGTGCCAGCAGCTCAGAGCGGGAGTGGGGCGAGCAGTACTTC. This encodes CASSSEREWGEQYF.